This TCR beta chain was retrieved from a study of T cells in Graves' hyperthyroidism and ophthalmopathy. Study as a whole: The initial diagnosis was the point when peripheral blood was collected, ahead of any treatment.

Template material for amplifying TCR beta CDR3 regions consisted of RNA transcripts. In the first-round RT-PCR of the TCR CDR3, the HTBI primer set was used. TCRdb re-derived calls from the multiplex PCR reads in MiXCR, one entry per CDR3 protein. This table holds approximately 600,000 distinct CDR3 sequences, 14% to 15% found once. This clonotype was detected many times. A much bigger clone sits one base away, suggesting this may be a read error. Material: blood. This clonotype originated in a woman between 40 and 50 years old with Graves' ophthalmopathy.

CDR3 sequence reads: CASSPRTANTEASF. CDR3 bases: TGTGCCAGCAGTCCGAGGACAGCTAACACTGAAGCTTCCTTT. The chain uses TRBV12-3 or TRBV12-4 and TRBJ1-1; a possible D gene is TRBD1 (6 bases). The CDR3 covers 14 residues.